A selection of T cell receptor beta chains follows, all from one sample in a study of CD8+ T cells in alopecia areata. Some clones are missing from TCRdb's copy, which holds only in-frame ones; the method was immunoSEQ multiplex PCR. The sample includes hundreds of thousands of clones, 60% of them seen just once. The source was CD4+ T cells sorted from blood, collected at roughly week 53, from a patient treated with tofacitinib. The receptors were gathered from a human donor with alopecia areata. Both conserved end residues are part of each CDR3. The D gene is left open where the match is weak. For some rows the clone size is stated as once, few or many, or as a class when expanded; others skip it.

CDR3 length	V gene	J gene	clone size	D gene	CDR3 DNA	CDR3 protein
14	TRBV9	TRBJ2-2	-	TRBD2	TGTGCCAGCAGCGGCGGGGGAAACACCGGGGAGCTGTTTTTT	CASSGGGNTGELFF
13	TRBV4-1	TRBJ2-7	-	TRBD2	TGCGCCAGCAGCCATACTAGCGAATACGAGCAGTACTTC	CASSHTSEYEQYF
14	TRBV9	TRBJ1-1	-	TRBD1	TGTGCCAGCAGCGGGACAGGCCAGAACACTGAAGCTTTCTTT	CASSGTGQNTEAFF
12	TRBV29-1	TRBJ2-2	-	-	TGCAGCGTCCGACTCTACACCGGGGAGCTGTTTTTT	CSVRLYTGELFF
15	TRBV27	TRBJ2-1	-	-	TGTGCCAGCAGCCCAGGTCGGGGGATGGGGAATGAGCAGTTCTTC	CASSPGRGMGNEQFF
16	TRBV10-3	TRBJ2-3	-	-	TGTGCCATCAGTGACCCTTTTCAGGGTAGCACAGATACGCAGTATTTT	CAISDPFQGSTDTQYF
17	TRBV27	TRBJ2-6	-	-	TGTGCCAGCAGTTTATTAGGGACACCGTCTGGGGCCAACGTCCTGACTTTC	CASSLLGTPSGANVLTF
14	TRBV29-1	TRBJ2-2	-	TRBD2	TGCAGCGTGACTAGCGGGGGGATGACCGGGGAGCTGTTTTTT	CSVTSGGMTGELFF
14	TRBV25-1	TRBJ1-1	-	-	TGTGCCAGCAGTGACCCCCGGGCCGATATTGCGGCTTTCTTT	CASSDPRADIAAFF
11	TRBV20-1	TRBJ1-5	once	-	TGCAGTGCTCCCGGGGAGGGGTCCCAGCATTTT	CSAPGEGSQHF
13	TRBV2	TRBJ2-5	-	-	TGTGCCAGCGCGACAAGTACACAAGAGACCCAGTACTTC	CASATSTQETQYF
16	TRBV5-1	TRBJ2-6	once	-	TGCGCCAGCAGCTGGGACCCCCTCTCTGGGGCCAACGTCCTGACTTTC	CASSWDPLSGANVLTF
12	TRBV29-1	TRBJ2-7	-	-	TGCAGCGTTGCGGGCAGCTCCTACGAGCAGTACTTC	CSVAGSSYEQYF
10	TRBV29-1	TRBJ2-5	few	-	TGCAGCGTAGGACTGTCGCCGGGGTACTTC	CSVGLSPGYF
14	TRBV7-2	TRBJ1-6	-	-	TGTGCCAGCAGCTTAGGGTGGGGTACTTCACCCCTCCACTTT	CASSLGWGTSPLHF
17	TRBV29-1	TRBJ1-5	-	TRBD1	TGCAGCGCCTTGGTCGGGACAGGGCGTATCGGCAATCAGCCCCAGCATTTT	CSALVGTGRIGNQPQHF
13	TRBV18	TRBJ2-1	-	-	TGTGCCAGCTCCCGTCAGCTGCTCAATGAGCAGTTCTTC	CASSRQLLNEQFF
13	TRBV29-1	TRBJ2-5	-	TRBD1	TGCAGCGTGAGGCCAGGGGGCCAAGAGACCCAGTACTTC	CSVRPGGQETQYF
14	TRBV19	TRBJ1-3	few	-	TGTGCCACCACGACAAAGGGAGGTGGAAACACCATATATTTT	CATTTKGGGNTIYF
12	TRBV29-1	TRBJ2-3	-	-	TGCAGCGTCCGACCCTCGGCGGGTACGCAGTATTTT	CSVRPSAGTQYF
12	TRBV15	TRBJ1-2	-	-	TGTGCCACCAGCAGAGCAGGGTCTGGCTACACCTTC	CATSRAGSGYTF
15	TRBV4-2	TRBJ2-1	few	-	TGTGCCAGCAGCCAAGAGACTACCAACTACAATGAGCAGTTCTTC	CASSQETTNYNEQFF
13	TRBV29-1	TRBJ2-5	few	-	TGCAGCGTACTGACAGGACCTCAAGAGACCCAGTACTTC	CSVLTGPQETQYF
14	TRBV27	TRBJ2-1	-	-	TGTGCCAGCAGTTGGGGGCCACTGGTGAATGAGCAGTTCTTC	CASSWGPLVNEQFF
14	TRBV30	TRBJ1-2	few	TRBD1	TGTGCCTGGAGTGTACCGGGACAGAACTATGGCTACACCTTC	CAWSVPGQNYGYTF
16	TRBV5-1	TRBJ2-7	-	TRBD2	TGCGCCAGCAGCTTGGGGACCTTAGCGGGGATGGACGAGCAGTACTTC	CASSLGTLAGMDEQYF
13	TRBV25-1	TRBJ2-7	-	TRBD1	TGTGCCAGCAGTGTTTCAGGGGGTTCCGAGCAGTACTTC	CASSVSGGSEQYF
14	TRBV7-7	TRBJ2-1	-	-	TGTGCTAGCAGCCCGTCAGGGTTGAGGAGTGAGCAGTTCTTC	CASSPSGLRSEQFF
14	TRBV4-2	TRBJ2-3	once	-	TGTGCCAGCAGCCAAGATATCGGCACAGATACGCAGTATTTT	CASSQDIGTDTQYF
13	TRBV29-1	TRBJ2-1	-	TRBD1	TGCAGCGTGGGGACAGAAATCTACAATGAGCAGTTCTTC	CSVGTEIYNEQFF
12	TRBV29-1	TRBJ1-1	-	-	TGCAGCGTTGTGCAGGGATCCTCTGAAGCTTTCTTT	CSVVQGSSEAFF
14	TRBV29-1	TRBJ2-7	few	-	TGCAGCGTTGAAGCAGGGCGGATCCCCTACGAGCAGTACTTC	CSVEAGRIPYEQYF
14	TRBV6-5	TRBJ2-2	-	-	TGTGCCAGCATACGGAGATCCGGAACCGGGGAGCTGTTTTTT	CASIRRSGTGELFF
14	TRBV7-9	TRBJ2-7	few	-	TGTGCCAGCAGCCCGAGGACAGCCGCCTACGAGCAGTACTTC	CASSPRTAAYEQYF
14	TRBV19	TRBJ2-7	few	TRBD1	TGTGCCAGTAGTATCCAGACAGGGGTCTACGAGCAGTACTTC	CASSIQTGVYEQYF
15	TRBV4-3	TRBJ2-4	-	TRBD1	TGCGCCAGCAGCGACCGACAGGGGGCCAGGGACATTCAGTACTTC	CASSDRQGARDIQYF
13	TRBV4-1	TRBJ1-1	-	-	TGCGCCAGCAGCCAAGTAGGAAACACTGAAGCTTTCTTT	CASSQVGNTEAFF
14	TRBV6-5	TRBJ1-1	few	TRBD1	TGTGCCAGCAGTTACTCAGGGGGCCGAACTGAAGCTTTCTTT	CASSYSGGRTEAFF
14	TRBV6-6	TRBJ1-1	-	TRBD1	TGTGCCATAACGGGACAGGGGTTTTTCACTGAAGCTTTCTTT	CAITGQGFFTEAFF
14	TRBV2	TRBJ1-2	once	-	TGTGCCACCTTAGCCCAGGGAGCTAACTATGGCTACACCTTC	CATLAQGANYGYTF
13	TRBV30	TRBJ1-2	-	-	TGTGCCTGGAATTCCTGGGGGAACTATGGCTACACCTTC	CAWNSWGNYGYTF
12	TRBV6-1	TRBJ2-7	few	-	TGTGCCAGCATAACAGGGTGGGACGAGCAGTACTTC	CASITGWDEQYF